One sample yielded the 25 T cell receptor beta chains listed below, sequenced in a study of cytomegalovirus exposure and HLA in healthy donors. Vbeta (60) and Jbeta (13) primers were used in the PCR. Clones were read by immunoSEQ multiplex PCR, and TCRdb kept only the in-frame ones, dropping some. The table lists more than 100,000 clones, 80% of them singletons. Sequences were obtained from PBMCs. The receptors here all came from a man aged 40-49 years in good health and CMV-seronegative.

This sequence joins TRBV28 and TRBJ1-5; no reliable D call. Trimming shortened V by 2 bases and J by 3 bases, and 8 bases separated the two germline ends. The CDR3 spans 14 residues. Germline CDR1 MDHEN, CDR2 SYDVKM. The CDR3 region is CASSLRQNNQPQHF. CDR3 nucleotides: TGTGCCAGCAGTTTACGCCAGAACAATCAGCCCCAGCATTTT.

This clone turned up a few times. V is TRBV5-1 and J is TRBJ2-1; D perhaps matches TRBD2 (6 bases). V was cut by 2 bases and J by 7 bases, with 13 bases left in between. The CDR3 has 14 residues. CDR1 and CDR2 from the germline V gene are SGHRS and YFSETQ. The CDR3 spells CASSLRDRGNEQFF. Here the CDR3 DNA reads TGCGCCAGCAGCTTAAGGGACCGGGGGAATGAGCAGTTCTTC.

The chain has TRBV10-1 and TRBJ2-1, with 7 bases that match TRBD1. Trimming removed 0 bases from V and 5 bases from J; junction bases left unmatched: 4. CDR1 and CDR2 (germline): WNHNN, SYGVQD (reference sequence). The CDR3 is 15 residues long. CDR3: CASSESGGQHNEQFF. In DNA form, the CDR3 reads TGCGCCAGCAGTGAGTCAGGGGGACAGCACAATGAGCAGTTCTTC.

The chain links TRBV5-5 to TRBJ2-7; D uncertain. The V gene lost 0 bases and the J gene lost 3 bases, with 13 bases spanning the gap. The length of the CDR3 is 15 residues. From germline, CDR1 is SGHKS and CDR2 YYEKEE (reference sequence). The CDR3 DNA follows: TGTGCCAGCAGCTTGGACGGCGGTGGAAGCTACGAGCAGTACTTC. It translates to CASSLDGGGSYEQYF.

On this clone itself: This same CDR3 is encoded by further DNA sequences in the sample. This rearrangement joins TRBV30 to TRBJ2-3, with 15 bases lining up with TRBD2. The CDR3 contains 16 residues. Germline V gene sequence: CDR1 GTSNPN, CDR2 SVGIG (reference sequence). V was pared by 1 base and J by 5 bases, with 4 bases of the junction left unmatched. The chain's CDR3 is CAWSEGLAGGGDTQYF. The CDR3 bases are TGTGCCTGGAGTGAAGGACTAGCGGGAGGGGGAGATACGCAGTATTTT.

V usage is TRBV29-1 and J usage is TRBJ2-1, with TRBD2 identical over 10 bases. Germline V CDR1 and CDR2: SQVTM, ANQGSEA. This CDR3 comprises 14 residues. Losses at the gene ends were 6 bases for V and 0 bases for J; bases not matched to a gene: 2. As DNA, the CDR3 is TGCAGCGTCGCTAGCGGGAGCTCCTACAATGAGCAGTTCTTC. Translating it yields CSVASGSSYNEQFF.

The chain has TRBV5-1 and TRBJ1-2; TRBD1 agrees at 7 bases. J gave up 4 bases and V 4 bases, and 4 bases lay outside the gene matches. The CDR3 is made up of 13 amino acids. Germline lookup yields CDR1 SGHRS and CDR2 YFSETQ. CDR3 region: CASSRDSLYGYTF. CDR3 DNA: TGCGCCAGCAGCCGGGACAGCCTCTATGGCTACACCTTC.

This sequence joins TRBV30 and TRBJ2-7, with 12 positions matching TRBD1. After removal of 4 bases from V and 7 bases from J, the junction contained 8 bases not matched to a gene. Germline CDR1 is GTSNPN and CDR2 is SVGIG (reference sequence). The CDR3 has 14 residues. CDR3 sequence (DNA): TGTGCCTGGAACGGGGGACAGGGGGCTGGGGAGCAGTACTTC. This sequence encodes CAWNGGQGAGEQYF.

Remarks on this clone: In the same sample, other DNA sequences code for this CDR3. The chain is built from TRBV5-1 and TRBJ2-3; 12 bases match TRBD2. The CDR3 loop spans 15 amino acids. Germline values: CDR1 SGHRS, CDR2 YFSETQ. The V and J ends lost 4 bases and 1 base, in that order; junction bases with no gene match: 1. CDR3 sequence (DNA): TGCGCCAGCAGCCGACTAGCGGGAGGCACAGATACGCAGTATTTT. It codes for CASSRLAGGTDTQYF.

The chain links TRBV9 to TRBJ2-3, with TRBD2 as a possible D gene (5 bases). V was clipped by 0 bases and J by 1 base, with 9 bases between them. There are 15 residues in the CDR3. Germline V gives CDR1 SGDLS, CDR2 YYNGEE. The CDR3 bases are TGTGCCAGCAGCGTAGCCCTTAGCGGCACAGATACGCAGTATTTT. Translated: CASSVALSGTDTQYF.

This clone has only one observation. The chain joins TRBV10-3 to TRBJ2-7; TRBD1 aligns across 9 bases. This CDR3 is 13 amino acids long. In germline, CDR1 is ENHRY, CDR2 SYGVKD. The V and J ends lost 4 bases and 5 bases, in that order; junction bases with no gene match: 3. CDR3 nucleotide sequence: TGTGCCATCAGTGGGCGACAGGGGGACGAGCAGTACTTC. This gives the protein CAISGRQGDEQYF.

This sequence joins TRBV25-1 and TRBJ1-1, with D perhaps matching TRBD1 (6 bases). Trimming removed 4 bases from V and 4 bases from J, with 10 bases in between. Germline loops: CDR1 MGHDK, CDR2 SYGVNS. This CDR3 has 13 residues. CDR3 in amino acids: CASSVQGLTEAFF. As DNA, the CDR3 is TGTGCCAGCAGTGTGCAGGGGCTCACTGAAGCTTTCTTT.

This clone was counted a few times. Other nucleotide sequences in the sample specify the same CDR3. The chain uses TRBV5-6 and TRBJ2-7; 7 bases are shared with TRBD1. Germline trimming cut 1 base from V and 3 bases from J; bases unmatched to any gene: 4. The germline V gene has CDR1 SGHDT and CDR2 YYEEEE. CDR3 size: 14 residues. The CDR3 coding sequence is TGTGCCAGCAGCTTGAGGACAGGCGACTACGAGCAGTACTTC. This sequence encodes CASSLRTGDYEQYF.

The chain recombines TRBV2 with TRBJ1-6, with 10 nucleotides matching TRBD1. The CDR3 consists of 18 residues. In germline, CDR1 is SNHLY, CDR2 FYNNEI. V was pared by 4 bases and J by 5 bases, with 11 bases of the junction left unmatched. Written as DNA, the CDR3 is TGTGCCAGCAGTGTGGCGACAGGGGGCAAGGCGGATAATTCACCCCTCCACTTT. This gives the protein CASSVATGGKADNSPLHF.

The CDR3 reads CASSFSIQGAGEQFF. For the CDR3, the DNA is TGCGCCAGCAGCTTTAGTATTCAGGGGGCAGGTGAGCAGTTCTTC. This chain joins TRBV5-1 and TRBJ2-1, with TRBD1 matching over 8 bases. V was clipped by 2 bases and J by 9 bases; unmatched bases: 10. This CDR3 region has 15 residues. Germline V gives CDR1 SGHRS, CDR2 YFSETQ. The full variable domain, in which reference TRBV5-1 and TRBJ2-1 provide the parts outside the CDR3, is KAGVTQTPRYLIKTRGQQVTLSCSPISGHRSVSWYQQTPGQGLQFLFEYFSETQRNKGNFPGRFSGRQFSNSRSEMNVSTLELGDSALYLCASSFSIQGAGEQFFGPGTRLTVL.

The chain uses TRBV28 and TRBJ2-5, with 9 bases identical to TRBD2. Per germline, CDR1 MDHEN and CDR2 SYDVKM. The CDR3 length is 14 residues. Losses at the gene ends were 7 bases for V and 2 bases for J; bases not matched to a gene: 5. The CDR3 nucleotides read TGTGCCAGCACACTAGCGGGCGGACAAGAGACCCAGTACTTC. This translates into CASTLAGGQETQYF.

The rearrangement links TRBV5-1 to TRBJ2-7, with 9 bases that match TRBD1. This CDR3 is built from 15 residues. Germline V CDR1 and CDR2: SGHRS, YFSETQ. V lost 0 bases to trimming and J lost 2 bases; unmatched junction nucleotides: 3. The CDR3 DNA reads as TGCGCCAGCAGCTTGGGGGACAGGGACGCCTACGAGCAGTACTTC. As protein: CASSLGDRDAYEQYF. The variable domain in full, completed from reference TRBV5-1 and TRBJ2-7, reads KAGVTQTPRYLIKTRGQQVTLSCSPISGHRSVSWYQQTPGQGLQFLFEYFSETQRNKGNFPGRFSGRQFSNSRSEMNVSTLELGDSALYLCASSLGDRDAYEQYFGPGTRLTVT.

This clone was picked up a small number of times. The rearrangement joins TRBV5-1 to TRBJ1-5, with a possible D match to TRBD1 (5 bases). This CDR3 comprises 15 residues. Germline CDR1 and CDR2: SGHRS and YFSETQ. With 4 bases removed from V and 2 bases from J, the gap between germline ends came to 13 bases. The CDR3 loop is CASSPQGIGNQPQHF. The CDR3, as DNA: TGCGCCAGCAGCCCCCAGGGTATTGGCAATCAGCCCCAGCATTTT.

The J gene is TRBJ2-1, the V gene TRBV5-4, with TRBD2 identical over 8 bases. V was clipped by 5 bases and J by 0 bases; unmatched bases: 1. The length of the CDR3 is 14 residues. CDR1 and CDR2 (germline): SGHNT, YYREEE (reference sequence). CDR3 region: CASSTSGSYNEQFF. In nucleotides, the CDR3 is TGTGCCAGCAGTACTAGCGGCTCCTACAATGAGCAGTTCTTC.

The table lists this clone with a count of one. The J gene is TRBJ1-5, the V gene TRBV7-7; TRBD1 agrees at 9 bases. The junction had 14 bases not matched to a gene; V was cut back by 7 bases and J by 7 bases. CDR3 length equals 16 residues. Germline assignment: CDR1 SSHAT and CDR2 FNYEAQ (reference sequence). CDR3 region: CASNPAGTGTRQPQHF. As DNA, the CDR3 is TGTGCCAGCAACCCCGCCGGGACAGGGACTCGACAGCCCCAGCATTTT.

This rearrangement joins TRBV18 to TRBJ2-2; 9 bases align to TRBD2. V shed 3 bases, J shed 2 bases, and the junction held 7 bases outside the gene matches. In germline, CDR1 is KGHSH, CDR2 LQKENI. The CDR3 loop spans 17 amino acids. CDR3 region: CASSPGLAWLNTGELFF. As DNA, the CDR3 is TGTGCCAGCTCACCGGGACTAGCCTGGCTTAACACCGGGGAGCTGTTTTTT. The whole variable domain, filled in from reference TRBV18 and TRBJ2-2, reads NAGVMQNPRHLVRRRGQEARLRCSPMKGHSHVYWYRQLPEEGLKFMVYLQKENIIDESGMPKERFSAEFPKEGPSILRIQQVVRGDSAAYFCASSPGLAWLNTGELFFGEGSRLTVL.

CDR3 DNA sequence: TGTGCCAGCAGTCCCCCAGGAGCGGGAGCGGACGAGCAGTACTTC. Protein: CASSPPGAGADEQYF. The chain joins TRBV28 to TRBJ2-7, with TRBD2 matching 8 bases. This CDR3 region has 15 residues. The V segment lost 5 bases and the J segment 5 bases; nucleotides outside the gene matches: 11. Germline loops: CDR1 MDHEN, CDR2 SYDVKM. The variable domain in full, completed from reference TRBV28 and TRBJ2-7, reads DVKVTQSSRYLVKRTGEKVFLECVQDMDHENMFWYRQDPGLGLRLIYFSYDVKMKEKGDIPEGYSVSREKKERFSLILESASTNQTSMYLCASSPPGAGADEQYFGPGTRLTVT.

The rearrangement joins TRBV10-2 to TRBJ2-7, with D perhaps TRBD2 (6 bases). Germline loops: CDR1 WSHSY, CDR2 SAAADI. This CDR3 has 14 amino acids. V was trimmed by 7 bases and J by 2 bases, leaving 15 bases between them. CDR3 nucleotides: TGCGCCAGCAACCCGAGCGGGCGTCCCTACGAGCAGTACTTC. Translated, it gives CASNPSGRPYEQYF.

This chain joins TRBV2 and TRBJ1-1; 7 nucleotides align to TRBD1. The V gene's germline CDR1 is SNHLY and CDR2 FYNNEI. The CDR3 runs to 13 residues. The J segment lost 1 base and the V segment lost 7 bases, leaving 3 bases of the junction unmatched. This CDR3 is CASKGTANTEAFF. CDR3 DNA sequence: TGTGCCAGCAAAGGGACAGCGAACACTGAAGCTTTCTTT.

This clone has only one observation. The chain links TRBV19 to TRBJ2-3; no reliable D call. Between the trimmed V and J ends, which lost 3 bases and 4 bases, there was a span of 5 bases. The CDR3 covers 12 residues. Germline loops: CDR1 LNHDA, CDR2 SQIVND (reference sequence). The CDR3 DNA sequence: TGTGCCAGTAGTATCTTCTCAGATACGCAGTATTTT. Encoded protein: CASSIFSDTQYF.